These 8 T cell receptor beta chains were all obtained from the same sample, sequenced in a study of response to subunit inactivated influenza vaccine. One entry per CDR3 protein results from TCRdb running MiXCR on the RT-PCR reads. The data hold some 500,000 distinct CDR3 sequences, with roughly 13% observed a single time. This specimen consisted of PBMCs from blood, obtained more than 35 days after vaccination. Receptor source: a man aged 50 or older who received an inactivated influenza vaccine.

The chain employs TRBV4-1 and TRBJ2-4, with D perhaps being TRBD1 or TRBD2 (5 bases each). V lost 1 base and J lost 4, with 20 bases in between. Germline CDR1 MGHRA, CDR2 YSYEKL. This CDR3 is 18 amino acids long. CDR3 region: CASSQVSSGPAYKNIQYF. As DNA, the CDR3 is TGCGCCAGCAGCCAAGTCTCCTCGGGGCCAGCCTATAAAAACATTCAGTACTTC.

V and J are TRBV6-1 and TRBJ1-6; unclear D gene. The CDR3 has 17 residues. Germline CDR1 reads MNHNS; CDR2 reads SASEGT. Trimming took off 2 bases at V and 8 bases at J, with 19 bases between the two ends. The DNA of the CDR3 is TGTGCCAGCAGTGAACCTAAATACGGCGGTGGGGATTCACCCCTCCACTTT. Translated, it gives CASSEPKYGGGDSPLHF.

This clonotype was picked up a small number of times. The V and J genes are TRBV12-3 or TRBV12-4 and TRBJ1-6, with D perhaps matching TRBD1 (6 bases). V was clipped by 3 bases and J by 8 bases, with 14 bases between them. CDR3 size: 15 residues. The CDR3 nucleotides are TGTGCCAGCAGTTTTTCAGGGGAGAGGTATTCACCCCTCCACTTT. As protein: CASSFSGERYSPLHF.

The J gene is TRBJ2-2, the V gene TRBV20-1; 8 bases agree with TRBD1. Per the germline V gene, CDR1 is DFQATT and CDR2 is SNEGSKA (reference sequence). V lost 2 bases, J lost 6 bases, and 5 bases stayed unmatched. The CDR3 consists of 14 residues. The CDR3 sequence is CSARKDRGAGELFF. The CDR3 DNA reads as TGCAGTGCTAGAAAAGACAGGGGCGCCGGGGAGCTGTTTTTT.

The chain carries TRBV7-2 and TRBJ2-7; weak D call: TRBD2 (5 bases). The V gene lost 7 bases and the J gene lost 3 bases, with 19 bases spanning the gap. The CDR3 runs to 15 residues. Germline V gene lookup returns CDR1 SGHTA and CDR2 FQGNSA. In nucleotides, the CDR3 is TGTGCCAGCACCGTTCGGGCGGGCGGCCACTACGAGCAGTACTTC. It translates to CASTVRAGGHYEQYF.

The gene calls are TRBV5-1 and TRBJ2-7; possible D gene TRBD2, 6 bases. Between the trimmed V and J ends, which lost 4 bases and 6 bases, there was a span of 17 bases. This CDR3 contains 14 residues. The germline CDR1 and CDR2 sequences are SGHRS and YFSETQ. The CDR3 sequence is CASSIGSQSSEQYF. CDR3 DNA: TGCGCCAGCAGCATCGGGAGTCAGAGTAGCGAGCAGTACTTC. Full variable domain (remainder filled in from reference TRBV5-1 and TRBJ2-7): KAGVTQTPRYLIKTRGQQVTLSCSPISGHRSVSWYQQTPGQGLQFLFEYFSETQRNKGNFPGRFSGRQFSNSRSEMNVSTLELGDSALYLCASSIGSQSSEQYFGPGTRLTVT.

This clonotype has only a few counts. The CDR3 protein is CSAKPLAGGGDEQFF. The CDR3 coding sequence is TGCAGTGCTAAGCCCTTAGCGGGAGGGGGTGATGAGCAGTTCTTC. The rearrangement links TRBV20-1 to TRBJ2-1; 11 bases map to TRBD2. CDR3 size: 15 residues. Trimming took 4 bases from V and 8 from J; bases not matched to a gene: 10. Per the germline V gene, CDR1 is DFQATT and CDR2 is SNEGSKA (reference sequence).

This chain joins TRBV6-2 or TRBV6-3 and TRBJ2-5, with TRBD2 matching 9 bases. The V gene end was trimmed by 5 bases and the J gene end by 5 bases; junction bases not matched to a gene: 15. Germline assignment: CDR1 MNHEY and CDR2 SVGEGT. CDR3 length: 17 residues. CDR3 sequence: CASSPSLGGRAQETQYF. DNA of the CDR3: TGTGCCAGCAGTCCATCTCTTGGCGGGAGGGCCCAGGAGACCCAGTACTTC.